The next 9 T cell receptor beta chains were all read from a single sample in a study of T cells in Graves' hyperthyroidism and ophthalmopathy. TCR beta CDR3 regions were amplified from RNA. HTBI primers drove first-round RT-PCR of the TCR CDR3. A single record per CDR3 protein comes from TCRdb applying MiXCR to the multiplex PCR reads. This table has about 660,000 distinct CDR3 sequences, less than 45% appearing once. Sequenced sample: peripheral blood or thyroid tissue (not recorded which). These receptors came from an adult man with Graves' disease, either hyperthyroidism or ophthalmopathy (not recorded which).

This chain uses TRBV12-3 or TRBV12-4 with TRBJ1-2; TRBD1 agrees at 9 bases. The CDR3 runs 14 residues. J was trimmed by 12 bases and V by 2 bases; bases with no gene match: 10. The CDR3 spells CASSLSGTGQGDTF. Written as DNA, the CDR3 is TGTGCCAGCAGTTTATCCGGGACAGGGCAAGGTGACACCTTC.

The chain joins TRBV24-1 to TRBJ1-6; TRBD1 agrees at 9 bases. The V segment lost 3 bases and the J segment 17 bases; nucleotides outside the gene matches: 7. This CDR3 spans 13 amino acids. Germline loops: CDR1 KGHDR, CDR2 SFDVKD. The CDR3 nucleotides are TGTGCCACCAGTGATGCCGGGACAGGGACTTTCCACTTT. Amino acid sequence: CATSDAGTGTFHF.

The chain is built from TRBV6-6 and TRBJ1-2; no definite D call. In germline, CDR1 is MNHNY, CDR2 SVGAGI (reference sequence). The V and J ends lost 4 bases and 4 bases respectively, with 13 bases between them. CDR3 length equals 14 residues. The CDR3 nucleotides are TGTGCCAGCAGTTCCAGGACGGAAACCTATGGCTACACCTTC. This translates into CASSSRTETYGYTF.

This clonotype was observed many times. The J gene is TRBJ2-5, the V gene TRBV7-8; D may be TRBD1 (5 bases). This CDR3 is built from 15 residues. Germline V CDR1 and CDR2: SGHVS, FQNEAQ. The V gene lost 5 bases and the J gene lost 3 bases, with 16 bases spanning the gap. CDR3 sequence reads: CASSPETVGKETQYF. The DNA of the CDR3 is TGTGCCAGCAGCCCAGAGACAGTGGGGAAAGAGACCCAGTACTTC. Complete variable domain (other parts from reference TRBV7-8 and TRBJ2-5): GAGVSQSPRYKVAKRGQDVALRCDPISGHVSLFWYQQALGQGPEFLTYFQNEAQLDKSGLPSDRFFAERPEGSVSTLKIQRTQQEDSAVYLCASSPETVGKETQYFGPGTRLLVL.

The rearrangement links TRBV5-6 to TRBJ1-1; D is possibly TRBD1 (5 bases). The germline V gene encodes CDR1 SGHDT and CDR2 YYEEEE. The CDR3 is 15 residues long. The V gene lost 6 bases and the J gene lost 1 base, with 16 bases spanning the gap. The CDR3 protein is CASNPLGTGNTEAFF. CDR3 nucleotide sequence: TGTGCCAGCAACCCCCTGGGAACAGGGAACACTGAAGCTTTCTTT.

This clonotype was counted many times. The chain links TRBV7-6 to TRBJ2-7; 7 bases map to TRBD1. The length of the CDR3 is 14 residues. V was clipped by 4 bases and J by 4 bases; unmatched bases: 7. CDR1 is SGHVS and CDR2 is FNYEAQ in the germline V gene. Here the CDR3 reads CASSSTGSAYEQYF. The CDR3 DNA reads as TGTGCCAGCAGCTCGACAGGGTCCGCGTACGAGCAGTACTTC.

Note on this clonotype: With a much larger clone just one base away, this may be a read error. This chain links TRBV6-5 with TRBJ2-5; no definite D call. This CDR3 spans 12 amino acids. Germline loops: CDR1 MNHEY, CDR2 SVGAGI. Trimming pared 6 bases from V and 4 bases from J, leaving 9 bases between. CDR3 sequence: CASRVLGETQYF. The DNA for the CDR3 is TGTGCCAGCAGGGTATTGGGAGAGACCCAGTACTTC.

Of note for this clonotype: A read error may be the cause here, since a much bigger clone is one base away. The limits of the CDR3 on the DNA are not certain, so only TCRdb's listed CDR3 is given. The gene calls are TRBV7-2 and TRBJ1-6; the D call in the table, TRBD1, was not verified against the DNA. The CDR3 extends over 14 residues, inclusive of both ends. Looked up from germline, CDR1 is SGHTA and CDR2 is FQGNSA. The CDR3 loop is CASSLVAGGSPPHF.

The rearrangement joins TRBV14 to TRBJ1-1; D ambiguous. Germline V CDR1 and CDR2: SGHDN, FVKESK. Trimming shortened V by 4 bases and J by 3 bases, and 21 bases separated the two germline ends. This CDR3 comprises 17 residues. CDR3 sequence (DNA): TGTGCCAGCAGCCCAAGAGGGTTTACTTTAGGCGACACTGAAGCTTTCTTT. As protein: CASSPRGFTLGDTEAFF. The whole variable domain, filled in from reference TRBV14 and TRBJ1-1, reads EAGVTQFPSHSVIEKGQTVTLRCDPISGHDNLYWYRRVMGKEIKFLLHFVKESKQDESGMPNNRFLAERTGGTYSTLKVQPAELEDSGVYFCASSPRGFTLGDTEAFFGQGTRLTVV.